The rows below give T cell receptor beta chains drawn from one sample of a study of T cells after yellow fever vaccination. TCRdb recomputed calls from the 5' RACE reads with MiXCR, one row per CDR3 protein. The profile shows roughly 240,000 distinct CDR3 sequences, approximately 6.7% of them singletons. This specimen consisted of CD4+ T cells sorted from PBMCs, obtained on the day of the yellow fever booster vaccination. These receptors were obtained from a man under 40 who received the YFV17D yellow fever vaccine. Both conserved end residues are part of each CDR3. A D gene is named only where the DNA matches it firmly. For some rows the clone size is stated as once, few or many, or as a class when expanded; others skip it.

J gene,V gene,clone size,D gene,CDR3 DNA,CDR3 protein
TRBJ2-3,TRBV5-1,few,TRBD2,TGCGCCAGCAGCTTCGAGTCGCCGGGAGGTAGGGATACGCAGTATTTT,CASSFESPGGRDTQYF
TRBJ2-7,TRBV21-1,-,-,TGTGCCAGCAGCAAGGGGGGCGGGGAGGGCTCCTACGAGCAGTACTTC,CASSKGGGEGSYEQYF
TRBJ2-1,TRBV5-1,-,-,TGCGCCAGCAGCTTGGACACTCTGGCCGCGAATGAGCAGTTCTTC,CASSLDTLAANEQFF
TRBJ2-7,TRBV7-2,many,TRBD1,TGTGCCAGCAGCGCTCCCGGGACAGCCTACGAGCAGTACTTC,CASSAPGTAYEQYF
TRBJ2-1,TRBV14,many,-,TGTGCCAGCAGCTACTCACCCTACCCGGGGGATGAGCAGTTCTTC,CASSYSPYPGDEQFF
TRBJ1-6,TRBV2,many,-,TGTGCCAGCAGTGAAGACGGCCGGGGTTCACCCCTCCACTTT,CASSEDGRGSPLHF
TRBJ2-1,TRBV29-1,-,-,TGCAGCGTCGGTCCCGGGACGGGGCCCTACAATGAGCAGTTCTTC,CSVGPGTGPYNEQFF
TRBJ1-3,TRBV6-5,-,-,TGTGCCAGCAGTTACGTCGGCTCTGGAAACACCATATATTTT,CASSYVGSGNTIYF
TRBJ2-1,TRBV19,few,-,TGTGCCAGTAGTATAGACGGCCCACTGACGGGCTACAATGAGCAGTTCTTC,CASSIDGPLTGYNEQFF
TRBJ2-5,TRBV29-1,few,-,TGCAGCGTTGAAGAGGGTGACGAGACCCAGTACTTC,CSVEEGDETQYF
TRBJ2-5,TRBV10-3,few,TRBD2,TGTGCCATCAGTGCCGGGACTAGCGGGAGGACGTACCAAGAGACCCAGTACTTC,CAISAGTSGRTYQETQYF
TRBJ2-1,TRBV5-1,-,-,TGCGCCAGCAGTCCTTCGGGACTGAAAAACGGTGAGCAGTTCTTC,CASSPSGLKNGEQFF
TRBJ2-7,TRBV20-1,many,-,TGCAGTGCTAGAGTCCCTAGCAACTACGAGCAGTACTTC,CSARVPSNYEQYF
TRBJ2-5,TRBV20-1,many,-,TGCAGTGCTGATGGAAGCCAAGAGACCCAGTACTTC,CSADGSQETQYF
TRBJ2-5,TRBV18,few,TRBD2,TGTGCCAGCTCAACCGTAGGAGCGGGATTCGGGCAAGAGACCCAGTACTTC,CASSTVGAGFGQETQYF
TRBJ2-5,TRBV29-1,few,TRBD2,TGCAGCGTTGGCCCGGGGGGGCTAGCGGGAAAAGAGACCCAGTACTTC,CSVGPGGLAGKETQYF
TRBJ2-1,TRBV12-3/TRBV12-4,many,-,TGTGCCAGCAGGGGGGTAAAATCCTACAATGAGCAGTTCTTC,CASRGVKSYNEQFF
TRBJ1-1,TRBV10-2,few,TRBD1,TGCGCCAGTCGGGACAGGGGGAACACTGAAGCTTTCTTT,CASRDRGNTEAFF
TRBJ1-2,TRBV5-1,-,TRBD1,TGCGCCAGCAGCTTGGCCTACGGACAGGGGGCTTTCTATGGCTACACCTTC,CASSLAYGQGAFYGYTF
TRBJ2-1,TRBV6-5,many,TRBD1,TGTGCCAGCAGTTACTCCGGGACAGGGGTGTACAATGAGCAGTTCTTC,CASSYSGTGVYNEQFF
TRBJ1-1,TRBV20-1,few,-,TGCAGCCGACACGGGACCCGTGAAGCTTTCTTT,CSRHGTREAFF
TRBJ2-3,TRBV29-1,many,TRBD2,TGCAGCATGCTAGCGGGAGGAGATACGCAGTATTTT,CSMLAGGDTQYF
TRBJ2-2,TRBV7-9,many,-,TGTGCCAGCAGCTTAGCGAGGTCCAACGCGAACACCGGGGAGCTGTTTTTT,CASSLARSNANTGELFF
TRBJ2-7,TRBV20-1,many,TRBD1,TGCAGTGCAGGACAGGGGATCTACGAGCAGTACTTC,CSAGQGIYEQYF
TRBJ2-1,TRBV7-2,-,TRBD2,TGTGCCAGCAGCTTAGCTCCGGGACTAGTCGGTGAGCAGTTCTTC,CASSLAPGLVGEQFF
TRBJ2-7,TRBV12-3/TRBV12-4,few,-,TGTGCCAGCTGCGACAAGGAGGCCTACGAGCAGTACTTC,CASCDKEAYEQYF
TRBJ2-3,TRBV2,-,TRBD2,TGTACCTGCAGTCTCCTAGTCACTAGCGGGAGGACAAGCACAGATACGCAGTATTTT,CTCSLLVTSGRTSTDTQYF